This entry concerns a single TCR beta chain. Antigen specificity is unknown. The CDR3 totals 13 residues. Trimming cost V 2 bases and J 1 base, with 5 bases left between them. Germline CDR1 and CDR2: KGHSH and LQKENI. The data belong to a study of metastatic and nonmetastatic thyroid tumors. Whole-study results and caveats: In blood and tumor, TCR beta diversity was reportedly significantly higher in malignant thyroid tumors than in benign nodules.

Authors' analysis steps: The study built a papillary thyroid cancer distant-metastasis classifier from CDR3 differences across clinicopathological groups. TCRdb re-analyzed the PCR reads using MiXCR. The V and J calls were not made by the authors but by TCRdb's processing. Here the sample spans under 35,000 clones, 24% being singletons. Thyroid surgery was performed in patients who had received no treatment beforehand. The chain has TRBV18 and TRBJ1-1; no firm D call. The source of this sequence is a female donor with papillary thyroid cancer or a benign thyroid nodule (not recorded which). Some clones in this sample may be carry-over from other donors' samples. The sequenced material came from blood. The CDR3 DNA follows: TGTGCCAGCTCACCAGGCGGGAACACTGAAGCTTTCTTT. Translated, it gives CASSPGGNTEAFF.